This T cell receptor beta chain was recorded in a study of T cells in Graves' hyperthyroidism and ophthalmopathy. Amplification of TCR beta CDR3 regions was performed using RNA transcripts as template. The HTBI primer set was used in a first-round RT-PCR of the TCR CDR3. Via MiXCR, TCRdb re-called the multiplex PCR reads, giving one row per CDR3 protein. The table records 350,000 or so distinct CDR3 sequences, about 18% of them present only once. In this sample, this clonotype turned up many times. This CDR3 has 15 amino acids. Germline V CDR1 and CDR2: MDHEN, SYDVKM. Between the trimmed V and J ends, which lost 5 bases and 2 bases, there was a span of 15 bases.

The chain combines TRBV28 with TRBJ1-1; possibly TRBD1 for D (5 bases). The sample taken for sequencing was blood. This sequence was found in a woman aged 45 to 65 with Graves' hyperthyroidism. CDR3 DNA: TGTGCCAGCAGTCCCCGGGGGACCTTAAACACTGAAGCTTTCTTT. This sequence encodes CASSPRGTLNTEAFF.